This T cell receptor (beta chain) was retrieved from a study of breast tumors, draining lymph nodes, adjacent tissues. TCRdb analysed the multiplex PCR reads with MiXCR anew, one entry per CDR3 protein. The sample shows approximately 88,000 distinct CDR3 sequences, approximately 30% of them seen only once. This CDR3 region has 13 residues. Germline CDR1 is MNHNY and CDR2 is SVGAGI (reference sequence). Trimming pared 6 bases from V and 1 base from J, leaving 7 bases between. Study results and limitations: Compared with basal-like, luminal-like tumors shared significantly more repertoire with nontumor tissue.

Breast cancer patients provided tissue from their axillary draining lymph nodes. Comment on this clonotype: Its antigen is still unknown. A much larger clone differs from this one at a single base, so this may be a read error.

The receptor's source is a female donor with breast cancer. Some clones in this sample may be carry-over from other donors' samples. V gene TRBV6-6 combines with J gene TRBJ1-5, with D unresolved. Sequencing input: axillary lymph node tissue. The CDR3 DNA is TGTGCCAGCAGGCTCTCCAGCAATCAGCCCCAGCATTTT. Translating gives CASRLSSNQPQHF.